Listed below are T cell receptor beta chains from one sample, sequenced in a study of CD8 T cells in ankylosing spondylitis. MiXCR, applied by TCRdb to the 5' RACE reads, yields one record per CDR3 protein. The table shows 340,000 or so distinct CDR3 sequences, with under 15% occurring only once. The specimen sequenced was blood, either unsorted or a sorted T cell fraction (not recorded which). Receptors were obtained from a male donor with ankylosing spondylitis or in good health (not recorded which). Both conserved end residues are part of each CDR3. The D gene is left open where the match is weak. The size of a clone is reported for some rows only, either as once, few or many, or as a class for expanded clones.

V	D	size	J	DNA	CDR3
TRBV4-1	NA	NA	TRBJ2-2	TGCGCCAGCAGCCTACGGACTTCGGCCGGGGAGCTGTTTTTT	CASSLRTSAGELFF
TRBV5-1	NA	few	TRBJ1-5	TGCGCCAGCAGCTATGACCATAGCAATCAGCCCCAGCATTTT	CASSYDHSNQPQHF
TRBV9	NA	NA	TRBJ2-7	TGTGCCAGCAGCCCCAAGGGCAGTACGGGCTACGAGCAGTACTTC	CASSPKGSTGYEQYF
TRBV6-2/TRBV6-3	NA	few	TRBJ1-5	TGTGCCAGCAGTTACGGGCAACCAAGGCAGCCCCAGCATTTT	CASSYGQPRQPQHF
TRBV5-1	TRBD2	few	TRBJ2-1	TGCGCCAGCAGCTTGGGAGCTAGCGGGGGATACAATGAGCAGTTCTTC	CASSLGASGGYNEQFF
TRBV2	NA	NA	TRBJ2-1	TGTGCCAGCAGTTCCCCCCGGGCCCTAGGGGTAGATGAGCAGTTCTTC	CASSSPRALGVDEQFF
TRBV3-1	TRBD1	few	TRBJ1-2	TGTGCCAGCAGCCAGAACGGACAGGGGCAGGGCTACACCTTC	CASSQNGQGQGYTF
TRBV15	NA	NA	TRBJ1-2	TGTGCCACCAGCAGTGACGCCTATAACTATGGCTACACCTTC	CATSSDAYNYGYTF
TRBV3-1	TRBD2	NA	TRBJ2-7	TGTGCCAGCAGCCAAGACGCGGGAGGGCCCTACGAGCAGTACTTC	CASSQDAGGPYEQYF
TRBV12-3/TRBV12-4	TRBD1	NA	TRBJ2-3	TGTGCCAGCACCCCCGGGACAGGAGCAGATACGCAGTATTTT	CASTPGTGADTQYF
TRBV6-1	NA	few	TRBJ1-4	TGTGCCAGCAGCAGAGGGGGGGGTGAAAAACTGTTTTTT	CASSRGGGEKLFF
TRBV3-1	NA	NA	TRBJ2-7	TGTGCCAGCAGCCAATCGACAAGTTACTACGAGCAGTACTTC	CASSQSTSYYEQYF
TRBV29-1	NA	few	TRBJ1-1	TGCAGCGTGAAGGTAGGGGGAATGAACACTGAAGCTTTCTTT	CSVKVGGMNTEAFF
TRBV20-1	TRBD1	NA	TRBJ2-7	TGCAGTGCCTCGGACAGGTACTACGAGCAGTACTTC	CSASDRYYEQYF
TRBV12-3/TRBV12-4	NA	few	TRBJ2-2	TGTGCCAGCACTCGGAGTGGAGGAATGAACACCGGGGAGCTGTTTTTT	CASTRSGGMNTGELFF
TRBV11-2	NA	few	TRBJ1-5	TGTGCCAGCAGCTTAATCGCGAATCAGCCCCAGCATTTT	CASSLIANQPQHF
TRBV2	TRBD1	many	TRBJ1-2	TGTGCCAGCAGTCTGGACAGGGATGGTGGCTACACCTTC	CASSLDRDGGYTF
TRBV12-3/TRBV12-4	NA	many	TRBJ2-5	TGTGCCAGCAGTTTGGTGGAGACCCAGTACTTC	CASSLVETQYF
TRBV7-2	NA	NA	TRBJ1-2	TGTGCCAGCAGATCTCGGACAGCCAACTATGGCTACACCTTC	CASRSRTANYGYTF
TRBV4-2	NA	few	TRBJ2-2	TGTGCCAGCAGCCAAGAACAGGGAGAGAACACCGGGGAGCTGTTTTTT	CASSQEQGENTGELFF
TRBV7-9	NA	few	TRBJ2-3	TGTGCCAGCAGCTTAGCGGGCCGCGACCCCACAGATACGCAGTATTTT	CASSLAGRDPTDTQYF
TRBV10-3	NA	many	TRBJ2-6	TGTGCCATCAGCGACAGGAACTCTGGGGCCAACGTCCTGACTTTC	CAISDRNSGANVLTF
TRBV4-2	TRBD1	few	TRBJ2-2	TGTGCCAGCAGCCAAAGTGAGGGGGCCGGCACCGGGGAGCTGTTTTTT	CASSQSEGAGTGELFF
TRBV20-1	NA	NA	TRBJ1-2	TGCAGTGCTAGAGATCTCAATGGGGGCTCTGGCTACACCTTC	CSARDLNGGSGYTF
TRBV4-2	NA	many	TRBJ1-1	TGTGCCAGCACCTTCAGCGGGGGGGACACTGAAGCTTTCTTT	CASTFSGGDTEAFF
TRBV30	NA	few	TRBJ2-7	TGTGCCTGGAACCGTAAGGGCTGGGGCGAGCAGTACTTC	CAWNRKGWGEQYF
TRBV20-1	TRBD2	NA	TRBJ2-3	TGCAGTGCTAGTGCGGGAGGCGACACAGATACGCAGTATTTT	CSASAGGDTDTQYF
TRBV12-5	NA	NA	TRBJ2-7	TGTGCTAGTGGTTTGAGCCGAGCCTACGAGCAGTACTTC	CASGLSRAYEQYF
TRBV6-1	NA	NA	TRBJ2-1	TGTGCCAGCAGTGAAGCGGGGGGCCTATACAATGAGCAGTTCTTC	CASSEAGGLYNEQFF
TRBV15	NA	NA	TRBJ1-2	TGTGCCACCAGCTTCAGTTCGGGCGGGGGTGGCTACACCTTC	CATSFSSGGGGYTF
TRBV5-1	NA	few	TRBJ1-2	TGCGCCAGCAGTCGTGGGGGCCCTAACTATGGCTACACCTTC	CASSRGGPNYGYTF
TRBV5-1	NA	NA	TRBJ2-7	TGCGCCAGCAGCGGCCTAACAGGAGCCTACGAGCAGTACTTC	CASSGLTGAYEQYF
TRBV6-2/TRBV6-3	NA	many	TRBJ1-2	TGTGCCAGCAGTCGCCCGGGACTTTCTAACTATGGCTACACCTTC	CASSRPGLSNYGYTF
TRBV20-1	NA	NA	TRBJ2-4	TGCAGTGCTAACCTAGCCAAAAACATTCAGTACTTC	CSANLAKNIQYF
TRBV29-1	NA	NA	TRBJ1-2	TGCAGCGTTGAGGCCCGAGGGAACTATGGCTACACCTTC	CSVEARGNYGYTF
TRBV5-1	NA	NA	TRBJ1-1	TGCGCCAGCAGCTTGGGACAGCTTTCTGAAGCTTTCTTT	CASSLGQLSEAFF
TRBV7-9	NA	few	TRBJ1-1	TGTGCCAGCGCCCCCGACAGGCGGCGGGGGAACACTGAAGCTTTCTTT	CASAPDRRRGNTEAFF
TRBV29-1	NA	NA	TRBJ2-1	TGCAGCGGATCGATCGGGGGTCTCAATGAGCAGTTCTTC	CSGSIGGLNEQFF
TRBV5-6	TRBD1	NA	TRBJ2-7	TGTGCCAGCAGATTTCTAGGGACAGGGGGCCTTCAAGAGCAGTACTTC	CASRFLGTGGLQEQYF
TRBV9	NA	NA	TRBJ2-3	TGTGCCAGCAGCGTAGATGCGGACCCCAGGGATACGCAGTATTTT	CASSVDADPRDTQYF
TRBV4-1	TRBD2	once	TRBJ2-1	TGCGCCAGCAGCCAAGCACCCGGGCTAGCGGGTGGCAGCTCCTACAATGAGCAGTTCTTC	CASSQAPGLAGGSSYNEQFF
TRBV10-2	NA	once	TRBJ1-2	TGCGCCAGCAGTGAGAGAATAAACTATGGCTACACCTTC	CASSERINYGYTF